Listed below are T cell receptor beta chains from one sample, sequenced in a study of cytomegalovirus exposure and HLA in healthy donors. Measured with immunoSEQ multiplex PCR; TCRdb has only the in-frame clones, and not every one. The sample holds 95,000 to 110,000 clones. Sequencing used PBMCs. The receptor set was obtained from a man aged 40-55 years in good health and CMV-seronegative. Both conserved end residues are part of each CDR3. The D gene is left open where the match is weak.

v_call,d_call,j_call,cdr3_nt,cdr3_aa
TRBV11-3,TRBD2,TRBJ2-3,TGTGCCAGCAGCTTAGGACCCCTAGCGGGGGTCACAGATACGCAGTATTTT,CASSLGPLAGVTDTQYF
TRBV10-3,TRBD2,TRBJ2-2,TGTGCCATCAGTGGGGGTAGCGGGACCAACACCGGGGAGCTGTTTTTT,CAISGGSGTNTGELFF
TRBV4-1,NA,TRBJ1-1,TGCGCCAGCAGCCAACTAACAGGACCGAACACTGAAGCTTTCTTT,CASSQLTGPNTEAFF
TRBV18,NA,TRBJ2-5,TGTGCCAGCTCACGGGACATCCAAGAGACCCAGTACTTC,CASSRDIQETQYF
TRBV27,TRBD2,TRBJ2-1,TGTGCCAACGAAACAGGACTAGCGGTCTGGAATGAGCAGTTCTTC,CANETGLAVWNEQFF
TRBV5-1,NA,TRBJ2-7,TGCGCCAGCAGCCTGGTGGGGGCCCACGAGCAGTACTTC,CASSLVGAHEQYF
TRBV7-8,NA,TRBJ2-3,TGTGCCAGCAGCCTATCCACGGGGGTAGGAGATACGCAGTATTTT,CASSLSTGVGDTQYF
TRBV2,NA,TRBJ1-4,TGTGCCAGCAGTGGTTGGATCTCCAGGGTTGAGGAAAAACTGTTTTTT,CASSGWISRVEEKLFF
TRBV6-5,NA,TRBJ1-5,TGTGCCAGCAGCCCAGATAGCAATCAGCCCCAGCATTTT,CASSPDSNQPQHF
TRBV2,NA,TRBJ2-3,TGTGCCAGCAAGAAGGCGGGTGGGTACACAGATACGCAGTATTTT,CASKKAGGYTDTQYF
TRBV6-5,TRBD1,TRBJ2-3,TGTGCCAGTAGTCAGTACAGGGGGCTGGGAGATACGCAGTATTTT,CASSQYRGLGDTQYF
TRBV6-5,NA,TRBJ2-3,TGTGCCAGCAGGATGCAGAGCACAGATACGCAGTATTTT,CASRMQSTDTQYF
TRBV4-3,TRBD2,TRBJ2-7,TGCGCCAGCAGCCAAGATAGTGGAGGGACTAGCTACGAGCAGTACTTC,CASSQDSGGTSYEQYF
TRBV27,TRBD1,TRBJ1-5,TGTGCCAGCAGTAGGGACAGGGGAGCAAATCAGCCCCAGCATTTT,CASSRDRGANQPQHF
TRBV5-4,NA,TRBJ1-2,TGTGCCAGCAGCACCGGGACACGTAACTATGGCTACACCTTC,CASSTGTRNYGYTF
TRBV7-2,TRBD2,TRBJ2-1,TGTGCCAGCAGCTTATCTAGCGGGAGTTTCAATGAGCAGTTCTTC,CASSLSSGSFNEQFF
TRBV7-2,NA,TRBJ1-3,TGTGCCAGCAGCTTAGTCCCGGAGACCTCTGGAAACACCATATATTTT,CASSLVPETSGNTIYF
TRBV7-6,NA,TRBJ2-1,TGTGCCAGCAGCTTCGGTGGTGGTGAGCAGTTCTTC,CASSFGGGEQFF
TRBV11-2,TRBD1,TRBJ1-2,TGTGCCAGCAGCTCCTATCTGGGGGACAGCACTAACTATGGCTACACCTTC,CASSSYLGDSTNYGYTF
TRBV11-2,NA,TRBJ1-2,TGTGCCAGCAGCCGGACGGTAGGGGACTATGGCTACACCTTC,CASSRTVGDYGYTF
TRBV29-1,NA,TRBJ1-2,TGCAGCGTTGAAGCCAGGTGGTATGGCTACACCTTC,CSVEARWYGYTF
TRBV5-4,TRBD2,TRBJ2-5,TGTGCCAGCAGCTTAGGGACTAGCGGGAGGTCCGGGAGCCAGTACTTC,CASSLGTSGRSGSQYF
TRBV27,NA,TRBJ2-3,TGTGCCAGCAGTTCATTGCGGGCTGAAATAACAGATACGCAGTATTTT,CASSSLRAEITDTQYF
TRBV18,NA,TRBJ2-7,TGTGCCAGCTCACCACCGGGCGTATACGAGCAGTACTTC,CASSPPGVYEQYF
TRBV18,NA,TRBJ1-4,TGTGCCAGCTCACCAAACAGGGACGAAAAACTGTTTTTT,CASSPNRDEKLFF
TRBV7-2,TRBD2,TRBJ2-5,TGTGCCAGCAGCTTAGACCCTAGCGGGGCCCGGGGGACCCAGTACTTC,CASSLDPSGARGTQYF
TRBV7-2,TRBD1,TRBJ2-5,TGTGCCAGCAGCTCGAGACAGGGGGCCCTGAGTCGAGAGACCCAGTACTTC,CASSSRQGALSRETQYF
TRBV28,NA,TRBJ2-1,TGTGCCAGCAACCTTCCGGGGAGTTACAATGAGCAGTTCTTC,CASNLPGSYNEQFF
TRBV21-1,NA,TRBJ1-6,TGTGCCAGCAGCAAGGAGTCGCTGGCTGGAAGGTCACCCCTCCACTTT,CASSKESLAGRSPLHF
TRBV30,TRBD1,TRBJ2-7,TGTGCCTGGAGGATCAGACAGGGGGCTTCCTACGAGCAGTACTTC,CAWRIRQGASYEQYF
TRBV4-3,TRBD1,TRBJ1-3,TGCGCCAGCAGCCATGAGGACAGGAGCGGAAACACCATATATTTT,CASSHEDRSGNTIYF
TRBV19,TRBD2,TRBJ2-1,TGTGCCAGTAGTATACTTGGCGGGAGGAATGAGCAGTTCTTC,CASSILGGRNEQFF
TRBV29-1,NA,TRBJ2-6,TGCAGCGTGCAGGGTAGCACTGGGGCCAACGTCCTGACTTTC,CSVQGSTGANVLTF
TRBV30,NA,TRBJ2-3,TGTGCCTGGACTCCAGGCACAGATACGCAGTATTTT,CAWTPGTDTQYF
TRBV19,TRBD1,TRBJ1-1,TGTGCCAGTAGTACCAATACAGGGGTCTCAACTGAAGCTTTCTTT,CASSTNTGVSTEAFF
TRBV19,TRBD2,TRBJ2-7,TGTGCCAGTAGTATGGCGGGGGGGGGCGTCTACGAGCAGTACTTC,CASSMAGGGVYEQYF
TRBV7-2,TRBD2,TRBJ2-3,TGTGCCAGCAGCAGTCGACTAGCGGGAGTACCAGATACGCAGTATTTT,CASSSRLAGVPDTQYF
TRBV13,NA,TRBJ1-6,TGTGCCAGCAGCAAAACCAGGACTAATAATTCACCCCTCCACTTT,CASSKTRTNNSPLHF
TRBV9,NA,TRBJ2-1,TGTGCCAGCAGCTCTCAGGTCGGGGGAGGCAATGAGCAGTTCTTC,CASSSQVGGGNEQFF
TRBV28,NA,TRBJ1-2,TGTGCCAGCAGTTTGGGCAGTAACTATGGCTACACCTTC,CASSLGSNYGYTF
TRBV5-4,TRBD1,TRBJ2-5,TGTGCCAGCAGCTCTGGGACAGGGGTTGGCCAAGAGACCCAGTACTTC,CASSSGTGVGQETQYF
TRBV7-2,NA,TRBJ2-4,TGTGCCAGCAGTAGTAATCAGGGGGCCAAAAACATTCAGTACTTC,CASSSNQGAKNIQYF